A selection of T cell receptor beta chains follows, all from one sample in a study of T cell changes during pregnancy in multiple sclerosis. Profiling relied on immunoSEQ multiplex PCR, and the TCRdb table lists in-frame clones only, not all of them. The sample records tens of thousands of clones, under 95% being singletons. Sequenced here: CD8+ T cells from peripheral blood mononuclear cells, sampled in the third trimester of pregnancy. The receptors come from a female donor with multiple sclerosis, enrolled in a pregnancy study. The CDR3 runs from the conserved cysteine through the conserved F or W. A D gene is named only where the DNA matches it firmly. Clone size is stated in some rows and not others, as once, few, many or a class when expanded.

NA	NA	TRBV11-2	TRBJ2-7	TGTGCCAGCAGGACTTGGGGCCTCTCCTACGAGCAGTACTTC	CASRTWGLSYEQYF
NA	NA	TRBV7-9	TRBJ2-1	TGTGCCAGCAGCGACCACCAGGGGTCGACCTACAATGAGCAGTTCTTC	CASSDHQGSTYNEQFF
NA	NA	TRBV6-6	TRBJ2-5	TGTGCCAGCGGGGAGCTGGGAGAGACCCAGTACTTC	CASGELGETQYF
once	TRBD1	TRBV5-4	TRBJ1-4	TGTGCCAGCAGCTTAGGGACAGAGAATGAAAAACTGTTTTTT	CASSLGTENEKLFF
NA	NA	TRBV29-1	TRBJ1-2	TGCAGCGTCGGGAGTGGGATCCCCTCTGGCTACACCTTC	CSVGSGIPSGYTF
NA	NA	TRBV10-3	TRBJ2-1	TGTGCCATCAGTGACCCTCCTCTAGCTGGAGATGAGCAGTTCTTC	CAISDPPLAGDEQFF
once	TRBD2	TRBV5-1	TRBJ2-2	TGCGCCAGCAGCCTGACTAGCGGACAGCCCCACACCGGGGAGCTGTTTTTT	CASSLTSGQPHTGELFF
NA	TRBD2	TRBV4-3	TRBJ2-1	TGCGCCAGCAGCCAAGATCAAGCTAGCGGGAGGAAGGGCAATGAGCAGTTCTTC	CASSQDQASGRKGNEQFF
NA	TRBD2	TRBV11-2	TRBJ2-3	TGTGCCAGCAGCCCGGTCACTAGCGGATACACAGATACGCAGTATTTT	CASSPVTSGYTDTQYF
NA	TRBD2	TRBV28	TRBJ2-1	TGTGCCAGCAGTTTTATAGCGGGAGAGGGCTACAATGAGCAGTTCTTC	CASSFIAGEGYNEQFF
NA	NA	TRBV7-3	TRBJ2-2	TGTGCCAGCCAGGATTTTGCCGGGGAGCTGTTTTTT	CASQDFAGELFF
NA	NA	TRBV6-4	TRBJ2-7	TGTGCCAGCAGTGCCGTCTACAGTATGTCCTACGAGCAGTACTTC	CASSAVYSMSYEQYF
NA	TRBD2	TRBV11-2	TRBJ2-7	TGTGCCAGCAGCTTAGGGACTAGCGGGAGGGTCGAGCAGTACTTC	CASSLGTSGRVEQYF
NA	TRBD2	TRBV2	TRBJ2-7	TGTGCCAGCAGTGAATTTAGCGGGAGGGCCGAGCAGTACTTC	CASSEFSGRAEQYF
NA	TRBD2	TRBV11-2	TRBJ2-7	TGTGCCAGCAGCTTAGTCGGGGGGGGAGCGGAAGAGCAGTACTTC	CASSLVGGGAEEQYF
NA	NA	TRBV4-3	TRBJ1-4	TGCGCCAGCAGCCCGGTCCTCCCTGAAAAACTGTTTTTT	CASSPVLPEKLFF
NA	NA	TRBV2	TRBJ2-7	TGTGCCAGCGCCGGGACATCCAGCTCCTACGAGCAGTACTTC	CASAGTSSSYEQYF
NA	NA	TRBV9	TRBJ1-5	TGTGCCAGCAGCGGAGGGGTTGGAGGGCAGCCCCAGCATTTT	CASSGGVGGQPQHF
once	TRBD1	TRBV5-5	TRBJ2-1	TGTGCCAGCAGCTGGGGACAGCCCTACAATGAGCAGTTCTTC	CASSWGQPYNEQFF
NA	TRBD1	TRBV7-9	TRBJ2-5	TGTGCCAGCAGCTCGACCGGGACAGGGGACCAAGAGACCCAGTACTTC	CASSSTGTGDQETQYF
NA	TRBD1	TRBV29-1	TRBJ2-7	TGCAGCGTTGGAGAGGGACAGAGCGAGCAGTACTTC	CSVGEGQSEQYF
NA	NA	TRBV30	TRBJ2-2	TGTGCCTGGAGTGGTGTGTCGATGAACACCAATAACACCGGGGAGCTGTTTTTT	CAWSGVSMNTNNTGELFF
NA	NA	TRBV6-5	TRBJ2-5	TGTGCCAGCGGCTTGGACATCGCGTACCAAGAGACCCAGTACTTC	CASGLDIAYQETQYF